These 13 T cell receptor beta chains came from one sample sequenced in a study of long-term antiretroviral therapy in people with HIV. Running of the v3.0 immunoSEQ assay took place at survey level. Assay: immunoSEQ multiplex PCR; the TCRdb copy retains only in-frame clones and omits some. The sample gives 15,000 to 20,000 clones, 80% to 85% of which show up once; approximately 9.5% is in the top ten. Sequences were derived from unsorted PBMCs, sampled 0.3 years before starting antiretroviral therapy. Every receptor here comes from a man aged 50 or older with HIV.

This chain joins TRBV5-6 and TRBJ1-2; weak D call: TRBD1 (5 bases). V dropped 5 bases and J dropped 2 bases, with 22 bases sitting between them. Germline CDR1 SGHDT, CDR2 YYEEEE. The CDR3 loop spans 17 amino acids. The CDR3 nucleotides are TGTGCCAGCAGTCAAACTATATTGTCGGGACCCAACTATGGCTACACCTTC. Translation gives CASSQTILSGPNYGYTF.

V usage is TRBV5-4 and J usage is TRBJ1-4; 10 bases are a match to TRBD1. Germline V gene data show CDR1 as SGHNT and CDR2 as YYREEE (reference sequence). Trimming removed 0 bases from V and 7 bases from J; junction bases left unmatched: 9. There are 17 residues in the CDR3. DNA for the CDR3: TGTGCCAGCAGCTTGGAGACAGGGGGCCGGTTTGGTGAAAAACTGTTTTTT. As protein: CASSLETGGRFGEKLFF.

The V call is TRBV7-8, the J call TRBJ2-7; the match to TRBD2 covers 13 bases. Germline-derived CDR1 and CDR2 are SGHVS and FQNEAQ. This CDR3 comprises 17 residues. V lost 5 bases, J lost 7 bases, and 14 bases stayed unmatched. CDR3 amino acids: CASSPGLAGVRFREQYF. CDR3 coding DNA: TGTGCCAGCAGCCCTGGACTAGCGGGAGTCCGGTTTCGAGAGCAGTACTTC.

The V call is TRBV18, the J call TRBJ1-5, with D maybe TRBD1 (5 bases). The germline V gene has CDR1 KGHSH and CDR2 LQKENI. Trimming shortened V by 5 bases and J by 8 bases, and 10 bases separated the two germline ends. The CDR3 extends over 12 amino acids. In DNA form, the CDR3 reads TGTGCCAGCTCAGCGGACATTAAGCCCCAGCATTTT. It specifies CASSADIKPQHF.

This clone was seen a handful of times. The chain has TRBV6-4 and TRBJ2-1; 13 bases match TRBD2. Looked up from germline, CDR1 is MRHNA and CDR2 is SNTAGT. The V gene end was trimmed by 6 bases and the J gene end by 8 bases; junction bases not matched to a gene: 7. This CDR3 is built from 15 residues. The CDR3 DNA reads TGTGCCAGCAGCAGGACTAGCGGGAGTGTAGATGAGCAGTTCTTC. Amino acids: CASSRTSGSVDEQFF.

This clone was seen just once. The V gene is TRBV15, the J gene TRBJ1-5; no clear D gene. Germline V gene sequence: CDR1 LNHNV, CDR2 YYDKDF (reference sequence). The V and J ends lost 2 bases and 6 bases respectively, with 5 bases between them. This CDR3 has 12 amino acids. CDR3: CATSRPAQPQHF. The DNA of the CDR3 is TGTGCCACCAGCAGACCCGCTCAGCCCCAGCATTTT.

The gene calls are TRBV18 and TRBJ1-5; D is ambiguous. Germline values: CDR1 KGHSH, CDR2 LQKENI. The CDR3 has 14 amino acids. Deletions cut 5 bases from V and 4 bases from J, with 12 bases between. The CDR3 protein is CASSDPGRNQPQHF. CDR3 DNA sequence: TGTGCCAGCTCAGATCCGGGTCGGAATCAGCCCCAGCATTTT.

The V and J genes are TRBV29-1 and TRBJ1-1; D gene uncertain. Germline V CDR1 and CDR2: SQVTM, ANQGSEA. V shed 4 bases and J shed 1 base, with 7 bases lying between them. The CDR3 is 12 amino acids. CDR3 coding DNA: TGCAGCGTTGTTACGGAGAACACTGAAGCTTTCTTT. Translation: CSVVTENTEAFF. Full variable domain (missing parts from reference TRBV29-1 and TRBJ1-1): SAVISQKPSRDICQRGTSLTIQCQVDSQVTMMFWYRQQPGQSLTLIATANQGSEATYESGFVIDKFPISRPNLTFSTLTVSNMSPEDSSIYLCSVVTENTEAFFGQGTRLTVV.

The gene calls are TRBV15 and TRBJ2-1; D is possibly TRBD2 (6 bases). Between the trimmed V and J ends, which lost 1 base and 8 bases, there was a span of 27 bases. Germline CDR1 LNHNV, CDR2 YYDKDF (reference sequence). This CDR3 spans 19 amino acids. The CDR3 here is CATSRGWGVGTSARDEQFF. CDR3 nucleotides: TGTGCCACCAGCAGAGGTTGGGGGGTCGGGACTTCGGCCAGGGATGAGCAGTTCTTC.

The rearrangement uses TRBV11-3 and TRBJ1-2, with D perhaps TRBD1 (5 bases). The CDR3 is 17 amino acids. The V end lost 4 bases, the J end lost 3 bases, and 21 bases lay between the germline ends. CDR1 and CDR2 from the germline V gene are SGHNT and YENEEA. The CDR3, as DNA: TGTGCCAGCAGCTGGGGGGTTGGGGACTTGGATGACTATGGCTACACCTTC. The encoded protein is CASSWGVGDLDDYGYTF.

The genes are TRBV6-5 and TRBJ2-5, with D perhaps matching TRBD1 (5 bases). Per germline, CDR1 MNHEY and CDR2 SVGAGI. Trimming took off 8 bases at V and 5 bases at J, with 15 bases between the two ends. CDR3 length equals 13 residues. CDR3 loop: CASSPPQGETQYF. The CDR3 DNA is TGTGCCAGCTCCCCCCCGCAGGGTGAGACCCAGTACTTC.

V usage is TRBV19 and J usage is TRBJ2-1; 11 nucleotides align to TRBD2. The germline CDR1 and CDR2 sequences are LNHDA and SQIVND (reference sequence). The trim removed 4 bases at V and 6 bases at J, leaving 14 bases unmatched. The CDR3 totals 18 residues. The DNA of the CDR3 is TGTGCCAGTAGTACCGTCCGATATAGCGGGAGGGGTTTCAATGAGCAGTTCTTC. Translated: CASSTVRYSGRGFNEQFF.

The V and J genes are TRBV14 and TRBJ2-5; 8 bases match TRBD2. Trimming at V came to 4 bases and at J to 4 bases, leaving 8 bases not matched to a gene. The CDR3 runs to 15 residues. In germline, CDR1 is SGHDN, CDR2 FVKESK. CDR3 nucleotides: TGTGCCAGCAGCCCATTTGCGGGGGGCGGAGAGACCCAGTACTTC. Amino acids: CASSPFAGGGETQYF.